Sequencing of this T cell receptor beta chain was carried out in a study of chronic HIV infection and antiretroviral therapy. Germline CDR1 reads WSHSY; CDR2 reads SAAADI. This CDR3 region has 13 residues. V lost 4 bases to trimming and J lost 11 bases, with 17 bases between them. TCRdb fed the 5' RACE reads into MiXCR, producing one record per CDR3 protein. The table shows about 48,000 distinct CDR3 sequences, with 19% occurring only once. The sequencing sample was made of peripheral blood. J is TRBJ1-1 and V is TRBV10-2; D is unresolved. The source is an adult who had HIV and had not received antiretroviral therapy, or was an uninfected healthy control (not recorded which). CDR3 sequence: CASSVSSLMGAFF. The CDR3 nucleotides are TGCGCCAGCAGTGTTTCCAGCCTAATGGGGGCTTTCTTT.